What follows are 22 T cell receptor beta chains derived from one specimen sequenced in a study of T cell responses to AZD1222 COVID-19 vaccine. Data came from immunoSEQ multiplex PCR; TCRdb stores just in-frame clones and leaves some out. The sample has approximately 110,000 clones, 88% seen once; the top ten hold about 4.7%. Sequencing was performed on peripheral blood, taken on day 0 of AZD1222 vaccination. The receptor set was obtained from an adult in good health.

The V call is TRBV4-3, the J call TRBJ1-2, with TRBD1 as a possible D gene (5 bases). Germline values: CDR1 LGHNA, CDR2 YSLEER. The CDR3 contains 16 residues. Trimming pared 1 base from V and 7 bases from J, leaving 19 bases between. This CDR3 is CASSQASEWDLSGYTF. In nucleotides, the CDR3 is TGCGCCAGCAGCCAAGCCTCGGAATGGGACCTATCTGGCTACACCTTC.

The rearrangement links TRBV18 to TRBJ2-1; D might be TRBD1 (6 bases). The CDR3 is 17 amino acids. Trimming left V 2 bases short and J 5 bases short, with 19 bases between. Per the germline V gene, CDR1 is KGHSH and CDR2 is LQKENI. In nucleotides, the CDR3 is TGTGCCAGCTCACCAGGATGGACAGAGGAAGGTCACAATGAGCAGTTCTTC. It is translated as CASSPGWTEEGHNEQFF.

The V and J genes are TRBV28 and TRBJ2-7; D is unclear. The V and J ends lost 2 bases and 3 bases respectively, with 11 bases between them. Germline lookup yields CDR1 MDHEN and CDR2 SYDVKM. The CDR3 sequence is 14 residues long. CDR3 residues: CASSLNGAGYEQYF. The CDR3 coding sequence is TGTGCCAGCAGTTTAAACGGCGCAGGCTACGAGCAGTACTTC.

The V and J genes are TRBV5-6 and TRBJ2-1, with D possibly being TRBD2 (6 bases). V lost 2 bases, J lost 7 bases, and 10 bases lay in between. The CDR3 contains 13 residues. Germline CDR1 SGHDT, CDR2 YYEEEE. The CDR3 is CASSFAGRNEQFF. The CDR3 DNA is TGTGCCAGCAGCTTCGCAGGGAGGAATGAGCAGTTCTTC.

The gene calls are TRBV7-2 and TRBJ1-2, with 8 bases aligning to TRBD1. The CDR3 totals 14 residues. Germline assignment: CDR1 SGHTA and CDR2 FQGNSA. J gave up 7 bases and V 3 bases, and 7 bases lay outside the gene matches. Here the CDR3 DNA reads TGTGCCAGCAGCTTTCTCCAGGGGGCGTTTGGCTACACCTTC. This sequence encodes CASSFLQGAFGYTF.

The rearrangement joins TRBV2 to TRBJ1-3; no clear D gene. The CDR3 loop spans 15 amino acids. Per the germline V gene, CDR1 is SNHLY and CDR2 is FYNNEI. The V end lost 2 bases, the J end lost 0 bases, and 8 bases lay between the germline ends. The CDR3 here is CASSEQLLSGNTIYF. Written as DNA, the CDR3 is TGTGCCAGCAGTGAACAGCTTCTCTCTGGAAACACCATATATTTT.

This clone has only one observation. V gene TRBV18 combines with J gene TRBJ2-3; 8 nucleotides line up with TRBD1. The CDR3 length is 17 residues. In germline, CDR1 is KGHSH, CDR2 LQKENI. V trimming: 4 bases; J trimming: 3 bases; junction bases outside the gene matches: 12. The DNA of the CDR3 is TGTGCCAGCTCACTCGGGGAGCCGACAGGGGCGACAGATACGCAGTATTTT. This sequence encodes CASSLGEPTGATDTQYF.

The chain employs TRBV4-2 and TRBJ1-2; 7 bases align to TRBD1. Germline CDR1 is LGHNA and CDR2 is YNFKEQ. Trimming at V came to 1 base and at J to 5 bases, leaving 7 bases not matched to a gene. CDR3 length equals 15 residues. DNA of the CDR3: TGTGCCAGCAGCCAAGTTCAGACAGGGTTGTATGGCTACACCTTC. Its translation: CASSQVQTGLYGYTF.

The chain recombines TRBV28 with TRBJ1-5, with D possibly TRBD1 on 5 matching bases. Deletions cut 8 bases from V and 9 bases from J, with 11 bases between. CDR1 and CDR2 (germline): MDHEN, SYDVKM. CDR3 length equals 11 residues. Here the CDR3 DNA reads TGTGCCAGCGGTCGGGGGGGGCCCCAGCATTTT. Amino acid sequence: CASGRGGPQHF.

The chain combines TRBV24-1 with TRBJ1-4, with a tentative D call TRBD1 (5 bases). Germline values: CDR1 KGHDR, CDR2 SFDVKD. Trimming removed 3 bases at V and 8 bases at J, with 9 bases between. The CDR3 contains 13 residues. CDR3 sequence (DNA): TGTGCCACCAGTGATGGGGGGTTGGAAAAACTGTTTTTT. Translation: CATSDGGLEKLFF.

This sequence joins TRBV3-1 (or the pseudogene TRBV3-2) and TRBJ2-2; 9 nucleotides match TRBD1. The CDR3 totals 16 residues. V was clipped by 0 bases and J by 5 bases; unmatched bases: 4. From germline, CDR1 is LGHDT and CDR2 YNNKEL (reference sequence). The chain's CDR3 is CASSQDTTGGTGELFF. In DNA, the CDR3 is TGTGCCAGCAGCCAAGATACGACAGGGGGAACCGGGGAGCTGTTTTTT.

The rearrangement joins TRBV4-2 to TRBJ1-2; D may be TRBD1 (6 bases). Trimming pared 4 bases from V and 3 bases from J, leaving 24 bases between. There are 18 residues in the CDR3. Germline loops: CDR1 LGHNA, CDR2 YNFKEQ. CDR3 region: CASSLEVLTGTPYYGYTF. Written as DNA, the CDR3 is TGTGCCAGCAGCCTCGAAGTTCTGACCGGGACACCCTACTATGGCTACACCTTC.

In the case of this clone: The junction shows a germline mismatch at one end, possibly a read error. This chain joins TRBV7-9 and TRBJ2-3; 8 bases match TRBD2. CDR1 is SEHNR and CDR2 is FQNEAQ in the germline V gene (reference sequence). The CDR3 is made up of 15 amino acids. The DNA of the CDR3 is TGTGCCAGCGGCTTAGCGGGAAGCAACACAGATACGCAGTATTTT. The encoded protein is CASGLAGSNTDTQYF.

This sequence joins TRBV6-5 and TRBJ2-7, with a possible D match to TRBD1 (5 bases). The CDR3 covers 14 residues. V gave up 2 bases and J gave up 1 base, with 9 bases separating them. Germline loops: CDR1 MNHEY, CDR2 SVGAGI. The CDR3 region has the DNA TGTGCCAGCAGTTACGGGGCAGCATCCTACGAGCAGTACTTC. Its translation: CASSYGAASYEQYF.

The CDR3 loop is CASSFRVTNEKLFF. The DNA of the CDR3 is TGTGCCAGCAGCTTCAGGGTAACTAATGAAAAACTGTTTTTT. The chain uses TRBV7-2 and TRBJ1-4, with D possibly being TRBD1 (5 bases). V lost 3 bases, J lost 1 base, and 6 bases lay in between. The length of the CDR3 is 14 residues. Germline CDR1 and CDR2: SGHTA and FQGNSA.

This clone is a singleton in its sample. V and J are TRBV6-5 and TRBJ2-7; D is tentatively TRBD1 or TRBD2 (5 bases each). Germline V gene data show CDR1 as MNHEY and CDR2 as SVGAGI. Deletions cut 5 bases from V and 1 base from J, with 15 bases between. The CDR3 has 15 amino acids. This CDR3 is CASSKSAWGSYEQYF. The DNA for the CDR3 is TGTGCCAGCAGTAAGAGTGCGTGGGGGTCCTACGAGCAGTACTTC.

This clone has just a few counts. The V and J genes are TRBV28 and TRBJ1-5; 10 bases are shared with TRBD1. The germline V gene encodes CDR1 MDHEN and CDR2 SYDVKM. The J segment lost 6 bases and the V segment lost 4 bases, leaving 9 bases of the junction unmatched. The CDR3 sequence is 16 residues long. CDR3 region: CASSSQTGGSGQPQHF. In DNA, the CDR3 is TGTGCCAGCAGTTCCCAGACAGGGGGCTCCGGTCAGCCCCAGCATTTT.

Only one count was recorded for this clone. The chain has TRBV9 and TRBJ2-7, with 8 bases identical to TRBD2. This CDR3 is built from 15 residues. V trimming: 0 bases; J trimming: 3 bases; junction bases outside the gene matches: 5. The germline gives CDR1 SGDLS, CDR2 YYNGEE. This CDR3 reads CASSVGRGGGYEQYF. The CDR3 DNA is TGTGCCAGCAGCGTAGGTCGGGGGGGAGGCTACGAGCAGTACTTC.

This clone appeared a single time. The chain couples TRBV5-4 to TRBJ1-1, with no clear D. In germline, CDR1 is SGHNT, CDR2 YYREEE (reference sequence). V gave up 0 bases and J gave up 8 bases, with 8 bases separating them. This CDR3 spans 12 amino acids. The CDR3 DNA is TGTGCCAGCAGCTTGGAAAGAGGGGAAGCTTTCTTT. Its translation: CASSLERGEAFF. Together with reference TRBV5-4 and TRBJ1-1, the CDR3 gives the full variable domain: ETGVTQSPTHLIKTRGQQVTLRCSSQSGHNTVSWYQQALGQGPQFIFQYYREEENGRGNFPPRFSGLQFPNYSSELNVNALELDDSALYLCASSLERGEAFFGQGTRLTVV.

J is TRBJ2-3 and V is TRBV6-5; 11 positions agree with TRBD2. Trimming at V came to 0 bases and at J to 2 bases, leaving 1 base not matched to a gene. CDR3 length: 16 amino acids. Germline CDR1 reads MNHEY; CDR2 reads SVGAGI. CDR3 nucleotide sequence: TGTGCCAGCAGTTACTCGACTAGCGGGGTCACAGATACGCAGTATTTT. Amino acids: CASSYSTSGVTDTQYF.

This clone was observed a few times. The sample holds other DNA sequences that translate to the same CDR3. The chain is built from TRBV7-9 and TRBJ1-1, with unresolved D. Trimming cost V 3 bases and J 3 bases, with 5 bases left between them. The CDR3 has 12 amino acids. Germline lookup yields CDR1 SEHNR and CDR2 FQNEAQ (reference sequence). The CDR3 nucleotides are TGTGCCAGCAGCTTGAGGGACACTGAAGCTTTCTTT. It is translated as CASSLRDTEAFF. Supplemented by reference TRBV7-9 and TRBJ1-1, the full variable domain reads DTGVSQNPRHKITKRGQNVTFRCDPISEHNRLYWYRQTLGQGPEFLTYFQNEAQLEKSRLLSDRFSAERPKGSFSTLEIQRTEQGDSAMYLCASSLRDTEAFFGQGTRLTVV.

The chain employs TRBV5-4 and TRBJ1-1, with D hard to call. The germline V and J ends were trimmed by 3 bases and 5 bases, with 11 bases remaining between them. Germline-derived CDR1 and CDR2 are SGHNT and YYREEE (reference sequence). The CDR3 is made up of 13 amino acids. CDR3 DNA: TGTGCCAGCAGCTCTTACCTTAAGACTGAAGCTTTCTTT. It codes for CASSSYLKTEAFF.